This TCR beta chain was sequenced for a study of PD-L1 blockade in urothelial cancer. Time point denoted: pretreatment peripheral blood. V lost 4 bases and J lost 7; bases outside the gene matches: 6. The CDR3 is 14 amino acids. Germline assignment: CDR1 SSHAT and CDR2 FNYEAQ (reference sequence). Only in-frame clones appear in the TCRdb table, and some are missing; sequencing was by immunoSEQ multiplex PCR. The data show fewer than 95,000 clones, 84% seen once. The V and J genes are TRBV7-7 and TRBJ1-4; 7 bases match TRBD1. This specimen consisted of PBMCs, obtained around atezolizumab (anti-PD-L1) treatment. The source is a man in his fifties or sixties with urothelial cancer. CDR3 loop: CASSSTGECEKLFF. For the CDR3, the DNA is TGTGCCAGCAGCTCCACAGGGGAATGTGAAAAACTGTTTTTT.